This T cell receptor (beta chain) appears in the sequencing data of a study of cytotoxic CD8 clonotypes in ibrutinib-treated CLL. This clone occurred a few times. Profiled with immunoSEQ multiplex PCR; TCRdb holds only in-frame clones, not every one. The sample lists about 200,000 clones, roughly 73% occurring once. With 3 bases clipped from V and 2 bases from J, the junction kept 3 bases outside the gene matches. The CDR3 is 15 amino acids. Per germline, CDR1 GTSNPN and CDR2 SVGIG (reference sequence). The sample in question was PBMCs, obtained after 12 months of ibrutinib treatment. The chain joins TRBV30 to TRBJ2-7, with 14 bases that match TRBD2. This receptor was taken from a human donor with chronic lymphocytic leukemia. This chain's CDR3 is CAWRGLAGATYEQYF. CDR3 bases: TGTGCCTGGAGGGGACTAGCGGGGGCGACCTACGAGCAGTACTTC.